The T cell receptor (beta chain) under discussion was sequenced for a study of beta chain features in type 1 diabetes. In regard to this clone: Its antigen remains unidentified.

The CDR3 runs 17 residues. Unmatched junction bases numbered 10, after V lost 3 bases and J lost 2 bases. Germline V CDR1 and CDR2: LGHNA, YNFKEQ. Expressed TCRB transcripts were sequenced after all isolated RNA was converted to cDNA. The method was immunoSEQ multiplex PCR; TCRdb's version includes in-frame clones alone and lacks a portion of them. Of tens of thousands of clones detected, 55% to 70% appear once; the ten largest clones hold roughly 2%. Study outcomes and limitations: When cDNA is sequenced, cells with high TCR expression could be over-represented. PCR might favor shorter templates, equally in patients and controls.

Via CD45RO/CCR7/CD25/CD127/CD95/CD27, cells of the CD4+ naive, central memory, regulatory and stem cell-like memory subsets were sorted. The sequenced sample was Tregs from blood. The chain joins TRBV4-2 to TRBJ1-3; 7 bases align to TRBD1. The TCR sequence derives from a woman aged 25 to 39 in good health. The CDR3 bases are TGTGCCAGCAGCCACGGATACGGACAGGACCCTGGAAACACCATATATTTT. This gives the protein CASSHGYGQDPGNTIYF.